The T cell receptor beta chain described here comes from a study of T cell responses to AZD1222 COVID-19 vaccine. Whole-study findings and limits: The repertoires were collected only after the peak T cell response. A reported finding is that nearly half of spike-specific TCRs target unmutated variant regions. In a largely white British group with more females than males, clonal diversity was possibly underestimated.

With respect to this clone: Its antigen remains unknown.

The data were produced by immunoSEQ multiplex PCR, yet TCRdb's version contains in-frame clones alone and is incomplete. The repertoire includes 130,000 to 150,000 clones, around nine tenths of them detected once, and 2.8% sits in the top ten. Trimming shortened V by 4 bases and J by 12 bases, and 14 bases separated the two germline ends. The CDR3 has 12 residues. Germline CDR1 SGHTS, CDR2 YDEGEE. This receptor was taken from an adult in good health. V is TRBV5-8 and J is TRBJ1-5; D possibly corresponds to TRBD1 (5 bases). Sequenced material: peripheral blood, taken on day 0 of MenACWY control vaccination. CDR3 in amino acids: CASSHIRVNQHF. CDR3 DNA: TGTGCCAGCAGCCATATCAGGGTAAACCAGCATTTT.